A single sample gave rise to the 17 T cell receptor beta chains below, sequenced in a study of T cell repertoires in cytomegalovirus infection. MiXCR was run by TCRdb on the reads, yielding one entry per CDR3 protein. Of about 830,000 distinct CDR3 sequences detected, approximately 29% appear once; the ten largest clones hold over 10%. No antigens are known for them. Here the sequenced sample was cultured CD8+ T cells from PBMCs, taken from culture after CMV antigen stimulation. The source is a human donor in good health (CMV status not recorded). Some clones in this sample may be carry-over from other donors' samples.

This clonotype was found a few times. This CDR3 is CASSLGDSSGTDTQYF. CDR3 coding DNA: TGTGCCAGCAGTCTAGGGGACAGCTCGGGCACAGATACGCAGTATTTT. J is TRBJ2-3 and V is TRBV27, with TRBD1 matching 7 bases. Per germline, CDR1 MNHEY and CDR2 SMNVEV (reference sequence). The CDR3 sequence is 16 residues long. Trimming removed 5 bases from V and 1 base from J; junction bases left unmatched: 9.

This clonotype was detected a few times. The J gene is TRBJ1-1, the V gene TRBV2; tentatively, D is TRBD1 (5 bases). The germline V and J ends were trimmed by 8 bases and 2 bases, with 12 bases remaining between them. Germline assignment: CDR1 SNHLY and CDR2 FYNNEI. This CDR3 region has 13 residues. The CDR3 loop reads CASPGGVNTEAFF. The CDR3 bases are TGTGCCAGCCCGGGGGGAGTAAACACTGAAGCTTTCTTT.

The chain employs TRBV28 and TRBJ2-7; D is uncertain. Looked up from germline, CDR1 is MDHEN and CDR2 is SYDVKM. The CDR3 runs to 13 residues. The V end lost 1 base, the J end lost 3 bases, and 7 bases lay between the germline ends. The CDR3: CASSLYPGYEQYV. The CDR3 DNA reads as TGTGCCAGCAGTTTATATCCAGGCTACGAGCAGTACGTC.

The V gene is TRBV28, the J gene TRBJ1-1; D possibly corresponds to TRBD1 (6 bases). V dropped 5 bases and J dropped 4 bases, with 11 bases sitting between them. Germline CDR1 MDHEN, CDR2 SYDVKM. The CDR3 loop spans 13 amino acids. The CDR3 region has the DNA TGTGCCAGCAGTCATGGACAGTTCACTGAAGCTTTCTTT. Amino acid sequence: CASSHGQFTEAFF.

This clonotype was counted only a few times. This chain links TRBV12-3 or TRBV12-4 with TRBJ2-2; 7 positions agree with TRBD1. V was clipped by 6 bases and J by 1 base; unmatched bases: 11. The CDR3 loop spans 17 amino acids. CDR3 sequence (DNA): TGTGCCAGCAGAGAAGGGGCAAGGACAGGGAACACCGGGGAGCTGTTTTTT. Translating it yields CASREGARTGNTGELFF.

This clonotype has just one count. The chain links TRBV4-2 to TRBJ2-7; weak D call: TRBD2 (7 bases). The CDR3 runs 16 residues. The V end lost 3 bases, the J end lost 2 bases, and 17 bases lay between the germline ends. Per the germline V gene, CDR1 is LGHNA and CDR2 is YNFKEQ. The CDR3 protein is CASSQSGTGTTYEQYV. The DNA for the CDR3 is TGTGCCAGCAGCCAGTCAGGTACAGGGACTACCTACGAGCAGTACGTC.

The chain links TRBV10-3 to TRBJ2-7; D gene ambiguous. This CDR3 is built from 11 residues. From germline, CDR1 is ENHRY and CDR2 SYGVKD. V gave up 3 bases and J gave up 10 bases, with 10 bases separating them. Here the CDR3 DNA reads TGTGCCATCAGTGACACCATAAAACAGTACGTC. Translated, it gives CAISDTIKQYV.

This clonotype was seen more than once but under ten times. This chain's CDR3 is CASSLAAEEKLFF. The CDR3 nucleotides are TGTGCCAGCAGCTTGGCGGCAGAAGAAAAACTGTTTTTT. The chain employs TRBV5-4 and TRBJ1-4; D gene unclear. CDR3 length: 13 amino acids. The germline V and J ends were trimmed by 0 bases and 8 bases, with 8 bases remaining between them. CDR1 is SGHNT, CDR2 YYREEE, per germline (reference sequence).

The chain has TRBV2 and TRBJ1-5; 10 positions match TRBD1. The ends lost 5 bases at V and 4 bases at J; junction bases unmatched: 8. The CDR3 consists of 16 residues. CDR1 and CDR2 from the germline V gene are SNHLY and FYNNEI. This CDR3 is CASSFDRGRGNQPQHF. Written as DNA, the CDR3 is TGTGCCAGCAGTTTCGACAGGGGGCGCGGGAATCAGCCCCAGCATTTT. Full variable domain (rest looked up from reference TRBV2 and TRBJ1-5): EPEVTQTPSHQVTQMGQEVILRCVPISNHLYFYWYRQILGQKVEFLVSFYNNEISEKSEIFDDQFSVERPDGSNFTLKIRSTKLEDSAMYFCASSFDRGRGNQPQHFGDGTRLSIL.

This chain uses TRBV29-1 with TRBJ1-1; D is ambiguous. Germline V CDR1 and CDR2: SQVTM, ANQGSEA. The CDR3 totals 10 residues. The germline V and J ends were trimmed by 7 bases and 4 bases, with 7 bases remaining between them. The CDR3 spells CSARSTEAFF. The CDR3 coding sequence is TGCAGCGCGAGGAGCACTGAAGCTTTCTTT.

V gene TRBV4-1 combines with J gene TRBJ2-1; D remains ambiguous. The CDR3 is 16 amino acids. V lost 4 bases and J 2 bases, leaving 15 bases between the germline ends. Germline-derived CDR1 and CDR2 are MGHRA and YSYEKL. The DNA of the CDR3 is TGCGCCAGCAGCCCATATGGAACAGAGGCCTACAATGAGCAGTTCTTC. It encodes CASSPYGTEAYNEQFF.

This clonotype has more than one count but fewer than ten. This chain links TRBV10-1 with TRBJ2-1; 14 nucleotides match TRBD2. CDR1 and CDR2 from the germline V gene are WNHNN and SYGVQD (reference sequence). Trimming cost V 3 bases and J 4 bases; bases outside gene matches: 8. The CDR3 has 18 residues. CDR3 bases: TGCGCCAGCAGTGACCCGAAGACTAGCGGGGGGGGTTACAATGAGCAGTTCTTC. Translated, it gives CASSDPKTSGGGYNEQFF.

This clonotype occurred a few times. V usage is TRBV19 and J usage is TRBJ2-7; 8 bases line up with TRBD2. CDR3 length: 13 residues. The V and J ends lost 5 bases and 5 bases, in that order; junction bases with no gene match: 5. Germline values: CDR1 LNHDA, CDR2 SQIVND (reference sequence). The CDR3 bases are TGTGCCAGTAGTTCCCGGGGGGGGAACGAGCAGTACGTC. Protein sequence: CASSSRGGNEQYV.

The chain couples TRBV6-6 to TRBJ1-5, with 9 bases fitting TRBD1. V lost 7 bases to trimming and J lost 0 bases; unmatched junction nucleotides: 13. Germline assignment: CDR1 MNHNY and CDR2 SVGAGI (reference sequence). The CDR3 contains 18 residues. The DNA for the CDR3 is TGTGCCAGCACCCCCCCGGACAGGGGTACCTATAGCAATCAGCCCCAGCATTTT. Protein: CASTPPDRGTYSNQPQHF.

V gene TRBV19 combines with J gene TRBJ1-4; D gene ambiguous. From germline, CDR1 is LNHDA and CDR2 SQIVND (reference sequence). The CDR3 totals 14 residues. Deletions cut 2 bases from V and 8 bases from J, with 12 bases between. CDR3 residues: CASSITRRAEKLFF. The CDR3 nucleotides read TGTGCCAGTAGTATAACGCGACGGGCGGAAAAACTGTTTTTT.

In the case of this clonotype: At one boundary the junction diverges from the germline segment, which might be a read error. The chain combines TRBV12-3 or TRBV12-4 with TRBJ1-5, with D possibly TRBD1 on 5 matching bases. The CDR3 contains 18 residues. The CDR3 is CASSFMGGGQDSNQSQHF. CDR3 DNA: TGTGCCAGCAGTTTTATGGGGGGGGGTCAGGATAGCAATCAGTCCCAGCATTTT.

In this sample, this clonotype turned up a few times. The chain carries TRBV12-3 or TRBV12-4 and TRBJ1-1, with a possible D match to TRBD1 (6 bases). The germline V and J ends were trimmed by 5 bases and 3 bases, with 13 bases remaining between them. This CDR3 region has 14 residues. CDR3 residues: CASSPGQWDTEAFF. The CDR3 DNA is TGTGCCAGCAGTCCTGGACAGTGGGACACTGAAGCTTTCTTT.